The 5 T cell receptor beta chains below come from one sample, sequenced in a study of blood T cell repertoires in COVID-19. TCRdb keeps only in-frame clones here, not all; method: immunoSEQ multiplex PCR. The sample holds about 300,000 clones; about 90% are singletons and the top ten take about 2%. Sequencing was done on a sample of peripheral blood. These TCRs come from a young woman with COVID-19, enrolled during active disease.

The gene calls are TRBV28 and TRBJ1-5, with D hard to call. The germline CDR1 and CDR2 sequences are MDHEN and SYDVKM. Trimming stripped 7 bases from V and 9 bases from J, with 16 bases between. The CDR3 runs 13 residues. In nucleotides, the CDR3 is TGTGCCAGCAAGCGGACCCCCGCGAGGCCCCAGCATTTT. Protein product: CASKRTPARPQHF.

The V call is TRBV19, the J call TRBJ1-2; D remains ambiguous. The CDR3 is 14 amino acids. The germline V gene encodes CDR1 LNHDA and CDR2 SQIVND (reference sequence). V was shortened by 7 bases and J by 2 bases, with 14 bases between the two germline ends. CDR3 sequence (DNA): TGTGCCAGTATGGGAAGGGCGGGGAACTATGGCTACACCTTC. Protein sequence: CASMGRAGNYGYTF.

V is TRBV7-9 and J is TRBJ1-1, with D unclear. Trimming stripped 5 bases from V and 6 bases from J, with 10 bases between. Germline V CDR1 and CDR2: SEHNR, FQNEAQ (reference sequence). The CDR3 runs to 12 residues. The CDR3 region is CASSLGESEAFF. CDR3 DNA: TGTGCCAGCAGCCTTGGGGAGTCTGAAGCTTTCTTT.

The chain carries TRBV15 and TRBJ1-4; D perhaps matches TRBD1 (5 bases). The CDR3 length is 17 residues. Trimming cost V 3 bases and J 8 bases, with 22 bases left between them. Germline CDR1 is LNHNV and CDR2 is YYDKDF (reference sequence). The CDR3 loop reads CATSSGERRQGGEKLFF. CDR3 sequence (DNA): TGTGCCACCAGCAGTGGTGAGAGGCGGCAGGGAGGAGAAAAACTGTTTTTT.

The table lists this clone with a few counts. The CDR3 reads CASSLLKGTGLFEQYV. DNA for the CDR3: TGTGCCAGCAGTTTATTGAAGGGGACAGGGTTGTTCGAGCAGTACGTC. The gene calls are TRBV28 and TRBJ2-7, with TRBD1 matching 9 bases. V shed 1 base, J shed 6 bases, and the junction held 10 bases outside the gene matches. The length of the CDR3 is 16 residues. Germline CDR1 is MDHEN and CDR2 is SYDVKM.